This TCR beta chain was sequenced for a study of blood T cell repertoires in COVID-19. The wider study: Whether acute or convalescent, the COVID-19 samples came from the United States, Italy and Spain. T cells, B-cell-depleted T cells, or PBMCs supplied cDNA or gDNA.

This clone occurred a few times. Using immunoSEQ multiplex PCR, the repertoire was profiled, and TCRdb retains in-frame clones only, with some absent. There are roughly 140,000 clones in the sample; about 86% occur only once, and under 9.5% lies in the top ten. In terms of age and location, participants ranged from roughly 18 to 100 years and lived in roughly 22 US areas. The source of this sequence is a man aged 45-60 years who had recovered from COVID-19. Input material: PBMCs or T cells enriched from blood (not recorded which).

This CDR3 is CASRAGTGTYEQYF. For the CDR3, the DNA is TGTGCCAGCAGAGCCGGGACAGGGACCTACGAGCAGTACTTC. The chain is built from TRBV2 and TRBJ2-7; 9 positions agree with TRBD1. The CDR3 consists of 14 residues. J lost 2 bases, V lost 6 bases, and 5 bases had no gene match. CDR1 and CDR2 (germline): SNHLY, FYNNEI.